The rows below give T cell receptor beta chains drawn from one sample of a study of blood T cell repertoires in COVID-19. Produced via immunoSEQ multiplex PCR; TCRdb's table is partial and in-frame only. In the table there are hundreds of thousands of clones, 80% to 95% of which are singletons. The specimen sequenced was PBMCs or T cells enriched from blood (not recorded which). Every receptor here comes from a woman aged 18-30 years who had recovered from COVID-19. The CDR3 runs from the conserved cysteine through the conserved F or W. The D gene is left open where the match is weak. Size is stated for part of the rows, as once, few or many counts, or as a class when the clone is expanded.

V gene: TRBV3-1/TRBV3-2; clone size: NA; J gene: TRBJ2-2; D gene: NA; CDR3 protein: CASSQWASGELFF; CDR3 DNA: TGTGCCAGCAGCCAATGGGCAAGCGGGGAGCTGTTTTTT
V gene: TRBV6-2/TRBV6-3; clone size: once; J gene: TRBJ1-2; D gene: TRBD1; CDR3 protein: CASSRGQGAYGYTF; CDR3 DNA: TGTGCCAGCAGCCGCGGACAGGGAGCCTATGGCTACACCTTC
V gene: TRBV3-1/TRBV3-2; clone size: once; J gene: TRBJ2-7; D gene: NA; CDR3 protein: CASSAAYTGSYEQYF; CDR3 DNA: TGTGCCAGCAGCGCAGCCTATACAGGGAGCTACGAGCAGTACTTC
V gene: TRBV11-1; clone size: NA; J gene: TRBJ2-7; D gene: TRBD1; CDR3 protein: CASSFRTGGYEQYF; CDR3 DNA: TGTGCCAGCAGCTTTAGGACAGGGGGCTACGAGCAGTACTTC
V gene: TRBV6-2/TRBV6-3; clone size: NA; J gene: TRBJ1-1; D gene: NA; CDR3 protein: CASSYPTGLGTEAFF; CDR3 DNA: TGTGCCAGCAGTTACCCTACAGGGCTGGGGACTGAAGCTTTCTTT
V gene: TRBV5-4; clone size: NA; J gene: TRBJ2-5; D gene: TRBD2; CDR3 protein: CASSRASGRTQETQYF; CDR3 DNA: TGTGCCAGCAGCCGGGCTAGCGGGAGGACCCAAGAGACCCAGTACTTC
V gene: TRBV15; clone size: NA; J gene: TRBJ1-1; D gene: NA; CDR3 protein: CATSRDRRGAVSTEAFF; CDR3 DNA: TGTGCCACCAGCAGAGATAGGCGGGGGGCGGTTAGCACTGAAGCTTTCTTT
V gene: TRBV18; clone size: NA; J gene: TRBJ1-1; D gene: NA; CDR3 protein: CASSTGQNTEAFF; CDR3 DNA: TGTGCCAGCTCAACAGGTCAGAACACTGAAGCTTTCTTT
V gene: TRBV10-3; clone size: NA; J gene: TRBJ1-3; D gene: NA; CDR3 protein: CAISESLGLDSKGNTIYF; CDR3 DNA: TGTGCCATCAGTGAGTCCTTGGGACTCGACTCCAAAGGAAACACCATATATTTT
V gene: TRBV29-1; clone size: few; J gene: TRBJ1-3; D gene: NA; CDR3 protein: CSVVVAGNTIYF; CDR3 DNA: TGCAGCGTTGTGGTAGCTGGAAACACCATATATTTT
V gene: TRBV19; clone size: NA; J gene: TRBJ1-1; D gene: NA; CDR3 protein: CASSRRGQVNTEAFF; CDR3 DNA: TGTGCCAGTAGTAGGCGGGGTCAGGTCAACACTGAAGCTTTCTTT
V gene: TRBV7-3; clone size: NA; J gene: TRBJ1-6; D gene: NA; CDR3 protein: CASSWKTPTFSPLHF; CDR3 DNA: TGTGCCAGCAGCTGGAAGACACCTACCTTTTCACCCCTCCACTTT
V gene: TRBV2; clone size: NA; J gene: TRBJ1-4; D gene: TRBD1; CDR3 protein: CASRRDRGEKLFF; CDR3 DNA: TGTGCCAGCAGACGGGACAGGGGAGAAAAACTGTTTTTT
V gene: TRBV4-3; clone size: NA; J gene: TRBJ1-6; D gene: NA; CDR3 protein: CASSQIGQFSHSYNSPLHF; CDR3 DNA: TGCGCCAGCAGCCAGATCGGACAGTTTAGCCACTCCTATAATTCACCCCTCCACTTT
V gene: TRBV5-6; clone size: once; J gene: TRBJ2-7; D gene: NA; CDR3 protein: CASSRNSEQYF; CDR3 DNA: TGTGCCAGCAGCAGGAACAGCGAGCAGTACTTC
V gene: TRBV10-3; clone size: NA; J gene: TRBJ2-7; D gene: TRBD2; CDR3 protein: CAISPTSERTYEQYF; CDR3 DNA: TGTGCCATCAGCCCGACTAGCGAAAGGACCTACGAGCAGTACTTC
V gene: TRBV19; clone size: NA; J gene: TRBJ1-2; D gene: TRBD1; CDR3 protein: CASSVVRGRGGYTF; CDR3 DNA: TGTGCCAGTAGTGTAGTCAGGGGGCGAGGTGGCTACACCTTC